The 17 T cell receptor beta chains listed next were all sequenced from one sample in a study of cytomegalovirus exposure and HLA in healthy donors (TCRdb year 2017). Library generation was performed with the immunoSEQ multiplex PCR assay. For the multiplex PCR, a mixture combining 60 forward primers for TCR Vbeta segments and 13 reverse primers for TCR Jbeta segments was used. TCRdb re-hosts the immuneACCESS table, in-frame sequences only. Its copies lack some clones; in the studies checked, an unresolved V gene accounts for under half of them, and the cause for the rest is not known. The sample records about 160,000 clones, about 76% of which are singletons. 7.4% of the sample is in the top ten clones. Sequencing was done on a sample of PBMCs. The receptor set was obtained from a male donor in good health and CMV-seropositive.

This chain links TRBV27 with TRBJ1-5; D call uncertain. Germline V gene sequence: CDR1 MNHEY, CDR2 SMNVEV (reference sequence). The CDR3 contains 14 residues. V lost 0 bases and J 3 bases, leaving 6 bases between the germline ends. CDR3 in amino acids: CASSLSSFNQPQHF. CDR3 DNA: TGTGCCAGCAGTTTATCGTCTTTCAATCAGCCCCAGCATTTT.

CDR3 coding DNA: TGTGCCAGCAGCTCCCTAGCGGGGGTCTACGAGCAGTACTTC. Amino acid sequence: CASSSLAGVYEQYF. The J gene is TRBJ2-7, the V gene TRBV11-2; TRBD2 matches 10 bases. The V gene end was trimmed by 4 bases and the J gene end by 3 bases; junction bases not matched to a gene: 3. The CDR3 runs to 14 residues. CDR1 and CDR2 (germline): SGHAT, FQNNGV.

The J gene is TRBJ2-7, the V gene TRBV11-2; D is unclear. Trimming left V 1 base short and J 3 bases short, with 10 bases between. Germline CDR1 SGHAT, CDR2 FQNNGV. The CDR3 has 14 residues. CDR3 DNA sequence: TGTGCCAGCAGCTTAGGGCCGATCAACTACGAGCAGTACTTC. This gives the protein CASSLGPINYEQYF.

This rearrangement joins TRBV9 to TRBJ2-3, with 7 nucleotides matching TRBD1. V was pared by 7 bases and J by 0 bases, with 11 bases of the junction left unmatched. Germline V CDR1 and CDR2: SGDLS, YYNGEE. The CDR3 length is 16 residues. DNA of the CDR3: TGTGCCAGCGGACGAACAGGGGTTGGTAGCACAGATACGCAGTATTTT. Protein sequence: CASGRTGVGSTDTQYF.

Only a few counts were recorded for this clone. This chain joins TRBV5-6 and TRBJ1-1; D is undetermined. The V and J ends lost 6 bases and 0 bases respectively, with 15 bases between them. This CDR3 has 15 residues. Germline V lookup: CDR1 SGHDT, CDR2 YYEEEE. CDR3 sequence: CASTPTLALNTEAFF. CDR3 DNA sequence: TGTGCCAGCACCCCAACCCTGGCTCTGAACACTGAAGCTTTCTTT.

V gene TRBV7-8 combines with J gene TRBJ1-1, with TRBD1 as a possible D gene (6 bases). The germline V gene has CDR1 SGHVS and CDR2 FQNEAQ. CDR3 length: 14 amino acids. The V gene lost 5 bases and the J gene lost 1 base, with 11 bases spanning the gap. CDR3 protein: CASSPRTENTEAFF. For the CDR3, the DNA is TGTGCCAGCAGCCCCCGGACAGAGAACACTGAAGCTTTCTTT.

The chain carries TRBV5-4 and TRBJ2-5, with 7 bases matching TRBD1. Looked up from germline, CDR1 is SGHNT and CDR2 is YYREEE (reference sequence). The CDR3 covers 15 residues. V lost 5 bases, J lost 5 bases, and 12 bases stayed unmatched. In nucleotides, the CDR3 is TGTGCCAGCAGACTAGGACAGGTTGATCGGGAGACCCAGTACTTC. Translation: CASRLGQVDRETQYF.

The V gene is TRBV4-1, the J gene TRBJ2-1, with a weak D call TRBD2 (5 bases). With 3 bases removed from V and 12 bases from J, the gap between germline ends came to 18 bases. CDR1 is MGHRA, CDR2 YSYEKL, per germline. The CDR3 runs 14 residues. Written as DNA, the CDR3 is TGCGCCAGCAGCCAGCCCTTGGACTCCTCCAGGCAGTTCTTC. It codes for CASSQPLDSSRQFF.

The V gene is TRBV4-1, the J gene TRBJ2-5; D is perhaps TRBD2 (5 bases). The V end was cut by 1 base, the J end by 2 bases, with 11 bases between. This CDR3 comprises 15 residues. Germline V lookup: CDR1 MGHRA, CDR2 YSYEKL. CDR3 DNA sequence: TGCGCCAGCAGCCAAGTCGGGGTTCCTCAAGAGACCCAGTACTTC. The encoded protein is CASSQVGVPQETQYF.

The chain couples TRBV15 to TRBJ2-3, with a tentative D call TRBD2 (5 bases). The V gene lost 0 bases and the J gene lost 2 bases, with 9 bases spanning the gap. Per the germline V gene, CDR1 is LNHNV and CDR2 is YYDKDF (reference sequence). The CDR3 length is 15 residues. CDR3 residues: CATSRDGGLTDTQYF. The CDR3 region has the DNA TGTGCCACCAGCAGAGATGGAGGCCTCACAGATACGCAGTATTTT.

The chain carries TRBV30 and TRBJ2-7; no definite D call. The length of the CDR3 is 13 residues. V was pared by 0 bases and J by 0 bases, with 6 bases between. Germline V gene data show CDR1 as GTSNPN and CDR2 as SVGIG (reference sequence). For the CDR3, the DNA is TGTGCCTGGAGTGTACGGAGCTCCTACGAGCAGTACTTC. Translated: CAWSVRSSYEQYF.

A note on this clone: Germline and junction disagree at one end, which may indicate a read error. V usage is TRBV5-6 and J usage is TRBJ2-3; tentative D call: TRBD2 (7 bases). The CDR3 is 17 amino acids. Germline loops: CDR1 SGHDT, CDR2 YYEEEE. CDR3 DNA sequence: TGTGCCAGCAACTTGTCATTGTGGGGGGGGCGAGGAGATACGCAGTATTTT. It is translated as CASNLSLWGGRGDTQYF.

The rearrangement uses TRBV5-6 and TRBJ2-7; 7 bases fit TRBD1. The CDR3 loop spans 13 amino acids. V lost 2 bases to trimming and J lost 3 bases; unmatched junction nucleotides: 2. Germline-derived CDR1 and CDR2 are SGHDT and YYEEEE. CDR3 in amino acids: CASSFGQDYEQYF. DNA for the CDR3: TGTGCCAGCAGCTTCGGACAGGACTACGAGCAGTACTTC.

The V gene is TRBV4-3, the J gene TRBJ2-3; TRBD1 is a possible D gene (5 bases). V lost 0 bases, J lost 3 bases, and 13 bases lay in between. Per germline, CDR1 LGHNA and CDR2 YSLEER. The CDR3 runs to 16 residues. The CDR3 sequence: CASSQDSHHRTDTQYF. In DNA form, the CDR3 reads TGCGCCAGCAGCCAAGATTCCCATCACAGGACAGATACGCAGTATTTT.

V usage is TRBV27 and J usage is TRBJ2-1, with D perhaps TRBD2 (6 bases). V lost 1 base and J 5 bases, leaving 15 bases between the germline ends. The CDR3 extends over 16 amino acids. Germline assignment: CDR1 MNHEY and CDR2 SMNVEV (reference sequence). The CDR3 DNA reads TGTGCCAGCAGTTTATTCCCCGGGGCGGGGCACAATGAGCAGTTCTTC. Residues: CASSLFPGAGHNEQFF.

This clone occurred a few times. The V and J genes are TRBV5-1 and TRBJ1-1; D gene uncertain. The CDR3 contains 13 residues. The germline V and J ends were trimmed by 3 bases and 0 bases, with 6 bases remaining between them. Germline values: CDR1 SGHRS, CDR2 YFSETQ. CDR3 nucleotide sequence: TGCGCCAGCAGCTGGGAGGTGAACACTGAAGCTTTCTTT. Its protein is CASSWEVNTEAFF.

This rearrangement joins TRBV5-4 to TRBJ2-7; a weak D match, TRBD2 (5 bases). The germline CDR1 and CDR2 sequences are SGHNT and YYREEE (reference sequence). This CDR3 comprises 12 residues. V was cut by 0 bases and J by 4 bases, with 5 bases left in between. Here the CDR3 reads CASSLGRYEQYF. CDR3 DNA: TGTGCCAGCAGCTTGGGGAGGTACGAGCAGTACTTC.